This T cell receptor (beta chain) derives from a study of blood T cell dynamics during melanoma immunotherapy. DNA loading was fixed at 350 to 450 ng for all bulk PBMC samples. Assay used: immunoSEQ multiplex PCR; TCRdb lists only in-frame clones, some missing. Here the sample spans 9,000 to 13,000 clones, less than 90% being singletons. Study-wide points: Clones driving repertoire changes may be melanoma-specific or general immune activation.

Trimming removed 0 bases from V and 6 bases from J, with 9 bases in between. The CDR3 contains 13 residues. Germline values: CDR1 MGHRA, CDR2 YSYEKL. Stated time point: pre-treatment baseline. One draw preceded checkpoint blockade; another followed its first cycle at week 3. Apart from two fast progressors, RECIST 1.1 response was judged 12 weeks post-infusion. Of note for this clone: What it binds is not known.

V is TRBV4-1 and J is TRBJ2-7; D is undetermined. This sample comprised blood, obtained from a patient treated with checkpoint blockade. The receptor's source is a human donor with melanoma. CDR3 bases: TGCGCCAGCAGCCAAGACCGGATCTCCGAGCAGTACGTC. Amino acid sequence: CASSQDRISEQYV.